This T cell receptor beta chain was sequenced for a study of blood T cell repertoires in COVID-19. Germline V gives CDR1 LNHDA, CDR2 SQIVND (reference sequence). The ends were cut back, 5 bases at V and 2 bases at J, with 16 bases in the middle. This CDR3 comprises 16 residues. Sequencing was performed with immunoSEQ multiplex PCR; in TCRdb, only in-frame clones are kept and a portion is missing. This table holds 140,000 or so clones, 85% found once. This sequence was found in a middle-aged woman who had recovered from COVID-19. Input material: PBMCs or T cells enriched from blood (not recorded which). This chain links TRBV19 with TRBJ1-5; D is possibly TRBD1 (6 bases). CDR3 protein: CASSGQGNHRNQPQHF. The DNA for the CDR3 is TGTGCCAGTAGTGGTCAGGGGAATCATCGCAATCAGCCCCAGCATTTT.